The 14 T cell receptor beta chains below all came from one sample that was sequenced in a study of T cells expressing NK-cell markers. TCRdb re-called the 5' RACE reads and gives one entry per CDR3 protein, without DNA. The repertoire table contains approximately 420,000 distinct CDR3 sequences. Material: blood T cells: a sorted CD56 or NKG2C T cell subset, CD4+ or CD8+ T cells, or bulk PBMC T cells (not recorded which). Receptors originate from a woman aged 50 to 60 in good health.

This chain uses TRBV29-1 with TRBJ2-3; TCRdb proposes TRBD1, but this gene call is untestable without DNA. This CDR3 has 15 amino acids. Germline values: CDR1 SQVTM, CDR2 ANQGSEA. This chain's CDR3 is CSVVVSAGLTDTQYF.

The chain combines TRBV5-1 with TRBJ1-3; the D gene TCRdb calls, TRBD1, cannot be checked with no DNA. Looked up from germline, CDR1 is SGHRS and CDR2 is YFSETQ. The CDR3 is 16 amino acids. The CDR3 here is CASSWKQGATGNTIYF.

The chain couples TRBV29-1 to TRBJ2-7; without DNA, the TCRdb call of TRBD2 cannot be checked. Germline CDR1 reads SQVTM; CDR2 reads ANQGSEA. The CDR3 has 15 amino acids. The CDR3: CSVLGGLTSSYEQYF.

The CDR3 loop reads CASSPPGKNYGYTF. This chain uses TRBV18 with TRBJ1-2. The V gene's germline CDR1 is KGHSH and CDR2 LQKENI. This CDR3 spans 14 amino acids.

V and J are TRBV12-3 or TRBV12-4 and TRBJ2-1; TCRdb indicates TRBD2, and absent DNA this call remains unverified. The CDR3 spans 19 residues. The CDR3 sequence: CASGTRLAGGILPYNEQFF.

The rearrangement uses TRBV29-1 and TRBJ2-3; TCRdb gives TRBD1 as the D gene, but with no DNA this cannot be confirmed. The CDR3 runs 16 residues. Germline V gives CDR1 SQVTM, CDR2 ANQGSEA. This chain's CDR3 is CSVEGGDRLKQNTQYF.

J is TRBJ2-7 and V is TRBV12-3 or TRBV12-4. The CDR3 runs to 15 residues. CDR3: CASSLGRTGRNEQYF.

The chain recombines TRBV12-3 or TRBV12-4 with TRBJ2-1. The CDR3 is 15 residues long. CDR3 in amino acids: CASSSLGVSYNEQFF.

The J gene is TRBJ2-4, the V gene TRBV18; TCRdb returns TRBD1, unconfirmable since there is no DNA. The germline CDR1 and CDR2 sequences are KGHSH and LQKENI. CDR3 length: 14 residues. The CDR3 loop reads CASSRGEAKNIQYF.

The V gene is TRBV3-1, the J gene TRBJ2-1; with no DNA, the TCRdb D assignment of TRBD2 cannot be verified. This CDR3 region has 12 residues. Germline CDR1 is LGHDT and CDR2 is YNNKEL (reference sequence). CDR3 sequence: CASGLYAAEQFF.

The CDR3 protein is CAIRLAGDYEQYF. The genes are TRBV10-3 and TRBJ2-7; TCRdb lists TRBD2, though no DNA is available to test this call. The CDR3 runs 13 residues. Per the germline V gene, CDR1 is ENHRY and CDR2 is SYGVKD.

The J gene is TRBJ2-6, the V gene TRBV10-3; TCRdb indicates TRBD2, and absent DNA this call remains unverified. CDR1 and CDR2 (germline): ENHRY, SYGVKD. The length of the CDR3 is 17 residues. CDR3: CAISRGATSTGANVLTF.

The CDR3 loop reads CASSPTGAGNIQYF. The chain employs TRBV27 and TRBJ2-4; the TRBD1 assignment by TCRdb is unverifiable without DNA. Per the germline V gene, CDR1 is MNHEY and CDR2 is SMNVEV (reference sequence). CDR3 size: 14 residues.

This chain joins TRBV5-1 and TRBJ2-3; lacking DNA, the TRBD2 call made by TCRdb goes unchecked. The CDR3 contains 16 residues. CDR1 is SGHRS, CDR2 YFSETQ, per germline. Here the CDR3 reads CASSYSSGSGADTQYF.